This record covers a single T cell receptor (beta chain). This clone's antigen is unknown. The sample holds no much larger clone one base away, and base qualities are not on file. This sample's time point label indicates: cycle 2 day 1 (C2D1) of nivolumab. Relapse after autologous stem cell transplantation had occurred in all trial patients, and cohorts A, B and C were distinguished by prior brentuximab vedotin exposure. The trial cohort comprised some 60 patients with relapsed/refractory classical Hodgkin lymphoma whose best overall responses were complete response, partial response or progressive disease. Trial patients were treated with single-agent nivolumab in the multi-cohort phase II CheckMate 205 trial. An independent review committee assessed best overall response by applying the 2007 International Working Group response criteria. Trial PBMCs were collected immediately before nivolumab initiation (C1D1) and during therapy at cycle 2 day 1 and cycle 4 day 1. After peripheral blood was drawn into 8 mL Vacutainer Cell Preparation Tubes, PBMCs were isolated by centrifugation and then cryopreserved.

These data come from a study of PD-1 blockade in classical Hodgkin lymphoma (TCRdb year 2020). Looking at the study overall: Nivolumab dosing was 3 mg/kg intravenously every 2 weeks, continuing until either disease progression or unacceptable toxicity. The study used TCR beta sequencing and CyTOF to define a peripheral blood immune signature of response to PD-1 blockade in classical Hodgkin lymphoma.

Genomic DNA was extracted with the Qiagen DNeasy kit from unsorted PBMCs and from negatively selected CD4+ and CD8+ fractions. TCR beta CDR3 regions were amplified by immunoSEQ multiplex PCR using primers annealing to V and J segments. A synthetic immune receptor repertoire was used to minimize amplification bias, and any residual bias was removed computationally once sequencing was done. In the paper's pipeline: Repertoire diversity was quantified as the Shannon entropy index using custom Python scripts. Unsorted, CD4+ and CD8+ repertoires were examined separately, except in combined analyses, for which CD4+ and CD8+ sequences were merged in silico. A clone counted as expanded when the clone's frequency after treatment rose at least 2-fold relative to C1D1, and clones undetected at baseline were given a pseudocount of 0.5. Clones with 0 or 1 copy at C1D1 were classified as singleton clones, and clones with 2 or more copies were classified as non-singleton clones. Clones expanded in unsorted samples were assigned a CD4+, CD8+ or unknown annotation through matching of protein sequences in sorted samples from the same patient. Diversity changes from C1D1 to C4D1 were tested in paired samples using Wilcoxon tests. This is the immuneACCESS table as TCRdb keeps it, with only in-frame sequences that have V and J called. A part of the clones is gone; compared with another copy, unresolved V genes explain less than half, and the rest is unexplained. V and J calls and clone size are copied from that table; D and trimming were computed from the DNA. For this sample there are 55,000 to 60,000 clones; less than 95% appear just once. More than 9% of the sample goes to the ten largest clones.

The investigation overall reported the following: Baseline diversity similar to that of newly diagnosed patients was observed in trial patients achieving complete response, whereas significantly lower diversity was observed in partial responders and progressors. CD4+ but not CD8+ TCR diversity rose significantly by C4D1 (p=0.0027 vs p=0.16), most apparent in complete responders (p=0.02). Lower diversity was observed in patients in whom nivolumab was started less than 1 year after ASCT, and these patients were excluded from later analyses so that confounding by immune reconstitution would be avoided. Newly diagnosed patients were reported to have lower baseline TCR diversity than healthy donors, and relapsed/refractory patients were reported to have lower baseline TCR diversity still. The study was restricted to a single clinical trial cohort, and the causes of repertoire differences, possibly disease activity or prior therapy, were left undefined.

CDR1 and CDR2 are drawn from the germline V gene: MDHEN, SYDVKM. Taken from cysteine to phenylalanine, the CDR3 has 14 residues. The only DNA kept is the CDR3, 42 bases in frame from the first base. V loses 3 bases of germline sequence and J loses 1 base, and the interval between the two ends is 9 bases. The sequence was obtained from a human donor with classical Hodgkin lymphoma. The material was peripheral blood mononuclear cells (PBMCs), obtained before the second cycle of nivolumab. The chain uses TRBV28 and TRBJ1-2; no D gene call is confident. The CDR3 reads as follows: CASSLPAGNYGYTF. The bases read TGTGCCAGCAGTTTGCCGGCGGGTAACTATGGCTACACCTTC.